This is a list of T cell receptor beta chains from one sample in a study of technical replicates of blood from a few donors. TCRdb's copy holds only in-frame clones and misses some; the assay was immunoSEQ multiplex PCR. Of about 88,000 clones in the sample, around 94% were seen once. The sequencing input was T cells isolated from PBMCs. These receptors originate from a human donor in good health. CDR3s include the opening cysteine and the closing phenylalanine or tryptophan. D genes are given only for firm matches. Size is stated for part of the rows, as once, few or many counts, or as a class when the clone is expanded.

v_call	clone_size	j_call	d_call	cdr3_nt	cdr3_aa
TRBV12-5	NA	TRBJ2-2	NA	TGTGCTAGTGGTTTTAGTGTCGCGGAGCTGTTTTTT	CASGFSVAELFF
TRBV19	NA	TRBJ2-5	NA	TGTGCCAGTAATTTGAGGGAGGACGGGCAAGAGACCCAGTACTTC	CASNLREDGQETQYF
TRBV27	NA	TRBJ2-7	NA	TGTGCCAGCAGTTCCGACAGGTCTCGATGGTTGGGTGGACTCTACGAGCAGTACTTC	CASSSDRSRWLGGLYEQYF
TRBV19	NA	TRBJ2-7	TRBD2	TGTGCCAGTAGGCGGGGGTCCGAGCAGTACTTC	CASRRGSEQYF
TRBV5-1	once	TRBJ2-7	NA	TGCGCCAGCAGCTTGGTTTCGGGACATGAGTACTTC	CASSLVSGHEYF
TRBV30	NA	TRBJ2-2	NA	TGTGCCTGGAGTGTACTTCAGGGGACCGGGGAGCTGTTTTTT	CAWSVLQGTGELFF
TRBV25-1	NA	TRBJ2-5	NA	TGTGCCAGCAGTGACGGGGGATGGGGGGAGACCCAGTACTTC	CASSDGGWGETQYF
TRBV7-9	NA	TRBJ2-2	NA	TGTGCCAGCAGCTCCCGTCAGGGGCCTAACACCGGGGAGCTGTTTTTT	CASSSRQGPNTGELFF
TRBV14	NA	TRBJ2-2	NA	TGTGCCAGCAGCTACCTTAGCGGAGGAAGCACCGGGGAGCTGTTTTTT	CASSYLSGGSTGELFF
TRBV7-9	NA	TRBJ2-5	NA	TGTGCCAGCAGCACGAAGTGGGGGGAACAAGAGACCCAGTACTTC	CASSTKWGEQETQYF
TRBV19	NA	TRBJ2-1	TRBD1	TGTGCCAGTAGTAGGGACAGGGGCCTCTCCTACAATGAGCAGTTCTTC	CASSRDRGLSYNEQFF
TRBV10-3	NA	TRBJ2-7	NA	TGTGCCATCAGTGAGGGGGGGGCTAGCGAGTACGAGCAGTACTTC	CAISEGGASEYEQYF
TRBV7-8	few	TRBJ2-2	TRBD2	TGTGCCAGCAGCTTAGCCCCCGCGGGAGGGCCAGGGGGCACCGGGGAGCTGTTTTTT	CASSLAPAGGPGGTGELFF